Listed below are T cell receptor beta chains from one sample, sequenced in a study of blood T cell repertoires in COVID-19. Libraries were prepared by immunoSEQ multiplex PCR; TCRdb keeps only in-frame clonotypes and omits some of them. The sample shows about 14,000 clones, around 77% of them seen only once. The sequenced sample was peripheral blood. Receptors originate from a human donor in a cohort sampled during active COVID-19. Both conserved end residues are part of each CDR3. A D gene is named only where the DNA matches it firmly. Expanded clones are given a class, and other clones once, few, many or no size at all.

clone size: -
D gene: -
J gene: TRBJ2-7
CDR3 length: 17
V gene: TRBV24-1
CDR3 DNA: TGTGCCACCAGTGATTTGCGTGGAGGGACAGCGTCCTACGAGCAGTACTTC
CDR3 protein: CATSDLRGGTASYEQYF

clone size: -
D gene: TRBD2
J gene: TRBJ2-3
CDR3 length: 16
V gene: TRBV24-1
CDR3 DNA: TGTGCCACCAGTGATGCCCGCGCGGGGGGGCCAGATACGCAGTATTTT
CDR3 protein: CATSDARAGGPDTQYF

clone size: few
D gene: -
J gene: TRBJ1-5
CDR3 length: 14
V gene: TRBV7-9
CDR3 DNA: TGTGCCAGCACCCGGGGACTTTCCAATCAGCCCCAGCATTTT
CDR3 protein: CASTRGLSNQPQHF

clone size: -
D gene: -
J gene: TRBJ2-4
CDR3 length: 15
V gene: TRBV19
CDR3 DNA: TGTGCCAGTAGTATGTGGCAGGGGCAAAAAAACATTCAGTACTTC
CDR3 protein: CASSMWQGQKNIQYF

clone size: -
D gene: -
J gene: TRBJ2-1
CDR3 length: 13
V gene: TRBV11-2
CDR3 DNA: TGTGCCAGCAGCCCCCTCAGCGACAATGAGCAGTTCTTC
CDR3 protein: CASSPLSDNEQFF

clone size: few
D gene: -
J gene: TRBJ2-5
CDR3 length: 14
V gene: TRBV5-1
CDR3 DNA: TGCGCCAGCAGCTCCGGACAGTTCCAAGAGACCCAGTACTTC
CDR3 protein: CASSSGQFQETQYF

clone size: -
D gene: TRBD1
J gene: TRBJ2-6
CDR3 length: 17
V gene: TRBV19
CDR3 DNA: TGTGCCAGTAGTATAAGGATTGTCGGGACAGGGACCAACGTCCTGACTTTC
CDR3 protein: CASSIRIVGTGTNVLTF

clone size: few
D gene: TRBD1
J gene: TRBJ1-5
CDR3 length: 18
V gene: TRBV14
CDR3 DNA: TGTGCCAGCAGAGGTGGACAGGGGATGGGAGTTCGCAATCAGCCCCAGCATTTT
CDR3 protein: CASRGGQGMGVRNQPQHF

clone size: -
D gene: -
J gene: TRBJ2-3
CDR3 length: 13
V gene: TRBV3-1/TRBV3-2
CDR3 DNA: TGTGCCAGCAGCCAAAGGCGGACAGATACGCAGTATTTT
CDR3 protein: CASSQRRTDTQYF

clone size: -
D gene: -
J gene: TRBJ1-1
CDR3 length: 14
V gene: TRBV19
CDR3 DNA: TGTGCCAGTAGTAGATCGGGTATGAACACTGAAGCTTTCTTT
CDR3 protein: CASSRSGMNTEAFF

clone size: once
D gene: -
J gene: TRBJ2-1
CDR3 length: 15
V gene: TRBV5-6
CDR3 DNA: TGTGCCAGCAGCTTTGACGGGCGGGCCTACAATGAGCAGTTCTTC
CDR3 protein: CASSFDGRAYNEQFF

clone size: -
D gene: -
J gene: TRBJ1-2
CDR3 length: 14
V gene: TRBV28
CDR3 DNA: TGTGCCAGCGAAGAGGCTACCTCTAACTATGGCTACACCTTC
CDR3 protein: CASEEATSNYGYTF

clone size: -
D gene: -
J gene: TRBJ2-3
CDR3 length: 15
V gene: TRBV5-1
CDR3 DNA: TGCGCCAGCAGCCACGACAGGACCAGCACAGATACGCAGTATTTT
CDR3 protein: CASSHDRTSTDTQYF

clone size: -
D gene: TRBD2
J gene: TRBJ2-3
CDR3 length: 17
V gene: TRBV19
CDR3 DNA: TGTGCCAGTAGTATAGCCCTTCTAGCGGGAGAGGAAGATACGCAGTATTTT
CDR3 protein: CASSIALLAGEEDTQYF

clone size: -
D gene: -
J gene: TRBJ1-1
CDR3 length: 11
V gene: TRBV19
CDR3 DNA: TGTGCCAGTGCCTTACAGGGTGGGGTTTTCTTT
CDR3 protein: CASALQGGVFF

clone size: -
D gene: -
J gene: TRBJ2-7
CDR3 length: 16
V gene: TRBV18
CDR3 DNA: TGTGCCAGCTCACCACCGGGGGGACGCCAAACCTACGAGCAGTACTTC
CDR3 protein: CASSPPGGRQTYEQYF

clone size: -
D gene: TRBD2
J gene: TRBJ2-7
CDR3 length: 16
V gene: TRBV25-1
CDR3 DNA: TGTGCCAGCAGTGAATGGAAGCGGGAGGTTGGGGACGAGCAGTACTTC
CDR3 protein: CASSEWKREVGDEQYF

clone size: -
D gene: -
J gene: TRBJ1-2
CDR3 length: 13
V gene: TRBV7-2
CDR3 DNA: TGTGCCAGCAGCCCGTTGGTGGCCTATGGCTACACCTTC
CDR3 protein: CASSPLVAYGYTF

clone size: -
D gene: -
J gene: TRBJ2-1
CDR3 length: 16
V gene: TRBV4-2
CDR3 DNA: TGTGCCAGCAGCCAAGAGGAGGCTTACCCCGGCGGTGAGCAGTTCTTC
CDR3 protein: CASSQEEAYPGGEQFF

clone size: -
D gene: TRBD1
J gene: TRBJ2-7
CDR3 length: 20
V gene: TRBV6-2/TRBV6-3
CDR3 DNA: TGTGCCAGCAGTTACACCCCCTATTTCCACGACAGGGTCAAACACTACGAGCAGTACTTC
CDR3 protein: CASSYTPYFHDRVKHYEQYF

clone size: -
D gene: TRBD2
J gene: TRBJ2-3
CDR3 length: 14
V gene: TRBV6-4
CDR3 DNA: TGTGCCAGCAGTGAGGCTAGCGGAACAGATACGCAGTATTTT
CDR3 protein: CASSEASGTDTQYF

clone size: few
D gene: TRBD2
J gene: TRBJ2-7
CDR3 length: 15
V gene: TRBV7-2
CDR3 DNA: TGTGCCAGCAGCCTACTAGCGGGGGGGCCCTACGAGCAGTACTTC
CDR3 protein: CASSLLAGGPYEQYF

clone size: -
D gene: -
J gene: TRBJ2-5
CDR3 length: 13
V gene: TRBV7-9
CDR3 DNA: TGTGCCAGCAGCGGTGGACAGCAAGAGACCCAGTACTTC
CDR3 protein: CASSGGQQETQYF

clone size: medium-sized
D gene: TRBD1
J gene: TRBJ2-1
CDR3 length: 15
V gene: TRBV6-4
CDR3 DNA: TGTGCCAGCAGCAACGGGACAGGGGAAGTTAATGAGCAGTTCTTC
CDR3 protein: CASSNGTGEVNEQFF

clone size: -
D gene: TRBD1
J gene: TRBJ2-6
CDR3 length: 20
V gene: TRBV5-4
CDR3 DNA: TGTGCCAGCAGCACATCAGCCCTGACAGGGGGCAAATCTGGGGCCAACGTCCTGACTTTC
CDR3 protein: CASSTSALTGGKSGANVLTF

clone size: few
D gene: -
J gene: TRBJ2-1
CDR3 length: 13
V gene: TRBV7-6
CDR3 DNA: TGTGCCAGCAGCTTACGCCTAGCGAATGAGCAGTTCTTC
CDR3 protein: CASSLRLANEQFF

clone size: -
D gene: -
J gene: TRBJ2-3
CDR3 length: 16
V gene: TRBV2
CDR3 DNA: TGTGCCAGCAGTGAATCCAGGGGCTGGAGCACAGATACGCAGTATTTT
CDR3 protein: CASSESRGWSTDTQYF

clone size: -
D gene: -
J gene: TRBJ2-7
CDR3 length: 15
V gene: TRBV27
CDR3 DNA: TGTGCCAGCAGTTTGAGCCAGGCCGAACCCTACGAGCAGTACTTC
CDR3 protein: CASSLSQAEPYEQYF

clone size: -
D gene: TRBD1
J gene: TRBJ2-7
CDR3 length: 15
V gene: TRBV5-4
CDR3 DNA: TGTGCCAGCAGCCCGGACAGGGGGGGTTACTACGAGCAGTACTTC
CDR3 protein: CASSPDRGGYYEQYF

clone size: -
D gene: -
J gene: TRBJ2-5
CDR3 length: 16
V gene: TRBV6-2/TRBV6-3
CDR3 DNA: TGTGCCAGCAGTTACGTGGTGGGAGGTTCGCACGAGACCCAGTACTTC
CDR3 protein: CASSYVVGGSHETQYF

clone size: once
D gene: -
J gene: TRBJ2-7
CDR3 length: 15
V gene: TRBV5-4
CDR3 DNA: TGTGCCAGCAGCTTGCCCTCACAGGCCTCCTACGAGCAGTACTTC
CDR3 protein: CASSLPSQASYEQYF

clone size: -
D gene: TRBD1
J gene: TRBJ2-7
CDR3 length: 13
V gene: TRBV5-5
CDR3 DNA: TGTGCCAGCAGGCCTGGACAGGGCTACGAGCAGTACTTC
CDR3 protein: CASRPGQGYEQYF

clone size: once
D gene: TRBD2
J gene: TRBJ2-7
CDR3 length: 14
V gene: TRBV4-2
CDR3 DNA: TGTGCCAGCAGCCAAGTTGGGACTACCCTCGAGCAGTACTTC
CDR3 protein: CASSQVGTTLEQYF

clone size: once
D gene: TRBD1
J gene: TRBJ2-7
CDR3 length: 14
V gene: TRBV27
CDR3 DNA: TGTGCCAGCAGTTTCTCGAGGGGGCCCTACGAGCAGTACTTC
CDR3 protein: CASSFSRGPYEQYF

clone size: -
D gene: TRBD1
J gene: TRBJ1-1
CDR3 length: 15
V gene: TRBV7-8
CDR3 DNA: TGTGCCAGCAGCTTAGGGGACAGGGGAGAGTCTGAAGCTTTCTTT
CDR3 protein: CASSLGDRGESEAFF

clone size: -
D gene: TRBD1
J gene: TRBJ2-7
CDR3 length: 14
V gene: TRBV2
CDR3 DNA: TGTGCCAGCAGTGTACAGGGGGTGGACTACGAGCAGTACTTC
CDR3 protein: CASSVQGVDYEQYF

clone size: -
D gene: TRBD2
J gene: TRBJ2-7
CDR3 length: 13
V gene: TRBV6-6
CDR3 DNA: TGTGCCAGCAGCCGCCGGGAGGACTACGAGCAGTACTTC
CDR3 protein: CASSRREDYEQYF

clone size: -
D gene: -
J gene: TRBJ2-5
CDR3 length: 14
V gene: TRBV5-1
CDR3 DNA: TGCGCCAGCAGCTTCGACAGTTTCCAAGAGACCCAGTACTTC
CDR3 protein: CASSFDSFQETQYF

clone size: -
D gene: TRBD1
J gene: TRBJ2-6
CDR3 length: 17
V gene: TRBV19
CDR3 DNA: TGTGCCAGTAGTGTTTCCGGGACAGGCTCTGGGGCCAACGTCCTGACTTTC
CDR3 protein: CASSVSGTGSGANVLTF

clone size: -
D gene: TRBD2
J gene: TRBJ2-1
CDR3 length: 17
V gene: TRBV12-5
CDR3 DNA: TGTGCTAGTGGTTTGGTATCCCTAGCGGGAGGGTACAATGAGCAGTTCTTC
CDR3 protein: CASGLVSLAGGYNEQFF

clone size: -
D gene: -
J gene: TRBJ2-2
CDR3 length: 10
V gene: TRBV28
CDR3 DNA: TGTGCCACCTCGACCGGGGAGCTGTTTTTT
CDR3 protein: CATSTGELFF

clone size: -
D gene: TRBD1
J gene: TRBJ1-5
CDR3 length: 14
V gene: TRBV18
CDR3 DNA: TGTGCCAGCTCACTCGACAGGGTGAAACAGCCCCAGCATTTT
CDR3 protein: CASSLDRVKQPQHF

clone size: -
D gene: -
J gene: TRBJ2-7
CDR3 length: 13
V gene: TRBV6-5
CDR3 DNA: TGTGCCACCGAGACATCCCGCTCCTACGAGCAGTACTTC
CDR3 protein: CATETSRSYEQYF

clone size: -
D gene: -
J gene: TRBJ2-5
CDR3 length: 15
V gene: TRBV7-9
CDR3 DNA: TGTGCCAGCAGCTTAGGGGTTGACACCCAAGAGACCCAGTACTTC
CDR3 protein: CASSLGVDTQETQYF

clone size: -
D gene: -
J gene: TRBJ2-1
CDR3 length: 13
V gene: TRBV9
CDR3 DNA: TGTGCCAGCAGCTCCGGCTCCTACAATGAGCAGTTCTTC
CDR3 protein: CASSSGSYNEQFF

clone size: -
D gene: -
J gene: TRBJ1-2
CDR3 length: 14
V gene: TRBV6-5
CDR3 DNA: TGTGCCAGCAGTTCGGGCCTCGACTCGGGAGGCTACACCTTC
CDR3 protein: CASSSGLDSGGYTF

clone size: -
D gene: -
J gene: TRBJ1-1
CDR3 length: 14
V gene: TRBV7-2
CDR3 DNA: TGTGCCAGCAGCTCGTGGGCCCTGAACACTGAAGCTTTCTTT
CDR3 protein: CASSSWALNTEAFF

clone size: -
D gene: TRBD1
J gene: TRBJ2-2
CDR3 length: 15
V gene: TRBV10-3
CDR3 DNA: TGTGCCATCAGTGAGGGGCAGGGGGCGACCGGGGAGCTGTTTTTT
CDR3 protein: CAISEGQGATGELFF

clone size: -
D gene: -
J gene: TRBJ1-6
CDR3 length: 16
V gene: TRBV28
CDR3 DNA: TGTGCCAGCAGTTCAGGGGTTGGGTCCTATAATTCACCCCTCCACTTT
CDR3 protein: CASSSGVGSYNSPLHF

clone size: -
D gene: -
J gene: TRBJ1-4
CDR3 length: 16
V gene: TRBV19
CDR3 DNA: TGTGCCAGTAGAAACATAAGCGGAAGGACTAATGAAAAACTGTTTTTT
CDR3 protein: CASRNISGRTNEKLFF

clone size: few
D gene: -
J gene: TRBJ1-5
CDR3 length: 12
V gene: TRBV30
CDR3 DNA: TGTGCCTGGAACAGGGGCAATCAGCCCCAGCATTTT
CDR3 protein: CAWNRGNQPQHF

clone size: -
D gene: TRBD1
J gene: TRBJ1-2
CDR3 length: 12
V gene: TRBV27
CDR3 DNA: TGTGCCAGCCGGGACAGGGTAATTGGCTACACCTTC
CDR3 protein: CASRDRVIGYTF

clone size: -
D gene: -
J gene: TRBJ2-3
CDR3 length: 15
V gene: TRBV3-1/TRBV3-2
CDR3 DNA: TGTGCCAGCAGCCGTGCGGAGGGGGCAACAGATACGCAGTATTTT
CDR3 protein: CASSRAEGATDTQYF

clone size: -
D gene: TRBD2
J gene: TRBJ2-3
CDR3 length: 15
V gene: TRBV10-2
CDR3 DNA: TGCGCCAGCAGTGAGGGGACTAGCGGGGGTGATACGCAGTATTTT
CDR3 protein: CASSEGTSGGDTQYF

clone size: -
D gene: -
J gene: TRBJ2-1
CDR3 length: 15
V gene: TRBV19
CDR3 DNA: TGTGCCAGTAGTATAGGGCAAAGCTCCTACAATGAGCAGTTCTTC
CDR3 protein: CASSIGQSSYNEQFF

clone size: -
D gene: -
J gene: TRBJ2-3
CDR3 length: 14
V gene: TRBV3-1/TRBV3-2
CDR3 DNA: TGTGCCAGCAGCCAAGCTACAGGCACAGATACGCAGTATTTT
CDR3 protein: CASSQATGTDTQYF